The 25 T cell receptor beta chains reported below all come from one sample, sequenced in a study of PD-L1 blockade in urothelial cancer. TCRdb keeps only in-frame clones here, not all; method: immunoSEQ multiplex PCR. The table lists tens of thousands of clones, approximately 78% of them singletons. The time point: pretreatment peripheral blood. Sequenced material: PBMCs, taken around atezolizumab (anti-PD-L1) treatment. These receptors were taken from a man aged 50-59 years with urothelial cancer.

The chain carries TRBV29-1 and TRBJ2-7; D might be TRBD2 (5 bases). V was shortened by 6 bases and J by 1 base, with 10 bases between the two germline ends. Germline assignment: CDR1 SQVTM and CDR2 ANQGSEA. The CDR3 spans 12 residues. Here the CDR3 reads CSVRTDSYEQYF. The CDR3 coding sequence is TGCAGCGTGCGGACTGATTCCTACGAGCAGTACTTC.

The chain has TRBV4-1 and TRBJ2-7; no definite D call. CDR1 and CDR2 (germline): MGHRA, YSYEKL. CDR3 length: 15 residues. Trimming left V 5 bases short and J 0 bases short, with 14 bases between. In DNA form, the CDR3 reads TGCGCCAGCAGCGCACGCTTTATTAGCTCCTACGAGCAGTACGTC. Protein sequence: CASSARFISSYEQYV.

The CDR3 reads CASSPDRVTLEAFF. The CDR3 DNA reads TGTGCCAGCAGCCCGGACAGGGTAACACTGGAAGCTTTCTTT. The rearrangement links TRBV11-2 to TRBJ1-1; 8 bases are shared with TRBD1. With V trimmed by 5 bases and J by 8 bases, 10 bases remained unmatched. Germline CDR1 reads SGHAT; CDR2 reads FQNNGV. CDR3 length equals 14 residues.

The chain employs TRBV6-1 and TRBJ2-5; possibly TRBD2 for D (6 bases). The CDR3 sequence is 15 residues long. V lost 4 bases, J lost 4 bases, and 16 bases lay in between. CDR1 and CDR2 from the germline V gene are MNHNS and SASEGT. For the CDR3, the DNA is TGTGCCAGCAGTGTGGGGGGAAGGTTCGGAGAGACCCAGTACTTC. As protein: CASSVGGRFGETQYF.

The J gene is TRBJ2-1, the V gene TRBV29-1, with TRBD2 identical over 9 bases. Germline CDR1 and CDR2: SQVTM and ANQGSEA. CDR3 size: 15 residues. With 6 bases clipped from V and 4 bases from J, the junction kept 10 bases outside the gene matches. The CDR3: CSVKLAGEGYNEQFF. The CDR3 DNA sequence: TGCAGCGTCAAATTAGCGGGAGAGGGGTACAATGAGCAGTTCTTC.

This chain joins TRBV11-3 and TRBJ2-3, with 7 bases lining up with TRBD2. There are 16 residues in the CDR3. In germline, CDR1 is SGHNT, CDR2 YENEEA. J gave up 2 bases and V 0 bases, and 5 bases lay outside the gene matches. The CDR3 DNA is TGTGCCAGCAGCTTAGATGGGGGGGATCTCACAGATACGCAGTATTTT. It translates to CASSLDGGDLTDTQYF.

The V gene is TRBV11-3, the J gene TRBJ2-1; TRBD1 is a possible D gene (5 bases). This CDR3 region has 12 residues. CDR1 is SGHNT and CDR2 is YENEEA in the germline V gene. V was shortened by 1 base and J by 9 bases, with 7 bases between the two germline ends. The DNA for the CDR3 is TGTGCCAGCAGCTTAGGGGGCGGTGAGCAGTTCTTC. Amino acid sequence: CASSLGGGEQFF.

V and J are TRBV14 and TRBJ2-5; D is uncertain. This CDR3 is built from 13 residues. V dropped 1 base and J dropped 3 bases, with 6 bases sitting between them. In germline, CDR1 is SGHDN, CDR2 FVKESK. CDR3 DNA: TGTGCCAGCAGCCAAGGCCAGAAAGAGACCCAGTACTTC. Translation: CASSQGQKETQYF.

The chain recombines TRBV6-6 with TRBJ1-1; 8 nucleotides match TRBD1. Germline V lookup: CDR1 MNHNY, CDR2 SVGAGI (reference sequence). The CDR3 sequence is 16 residues long. The V segment lost 0 bases and the J segment 10 bases; nucleotides outside the gene matches: 13. The CDR3 is CASSYSRTRTGFGAFF. For the CDR3, the DNA is TGTGCCAGCAGTTACTCACGGACACGGACAGGGTTTGGAGCTTTCTTT.

V and J are TRBV19 and TRBJ2-3; TRBD2 aligns across 11 bases. The germline CDR1 and CDR2 sequences are LNHDA and SQIVND (reference sequence). V shed 10 bases and J 7 bases; nucleotides not matched to a gene: 7. The CDR3 covers 13 residues. In DNA, the CDR3 is TGTGCCACCTCTCTAGCGGGAGGTTATACGCAGTATTTT. Its protein product is CATSLAGGYTQYF.

This chain joins TRBV6-5 and TRBJ1-4, with 7 bases aligning to TRBD1. The germline V gene encodes CDR1 MNHEY and CDR2 SVGAGI. V was pared by 2 bases and J by 4 bases, with 7 bases of the junction left unmatched. The CDR3 contains 16 residues. The DNA for the CDR3 is TGTGCCAGCAGTTACGTGACAGGGACAGTTAATGAAAAACTGTTTTTT. Translating gives CASSYVTGTVNEKLFF.

The chain links TRBV14 to TRBJ2-4, with D possibly being TRBD1 (6 bases). Trimming removed 6 bases at V and 9 bases at J, with 12 bases between. In germline, CDR1 is SGHDN, CDR2 FVKESK. The length of the CDR3 is 12 residues. The CDR3 DNA reads as TGTGCCAGCAGTGCGACAGGAACCATTCAGTACTTC. Protein: CASSATGTIQYF.

The chain carries TRBV9 and TRBJ1-2; D possibly corresponds to TRBD1 (6 bases). V shed 0 bases and J shed 6 bases, with 21 bases lying between them. From germline, CDR1 is SGDLS and CDR2 YYNGEE. CDR3 size: 17 residues. CDR3 coding DNA: TGTGCCAGCAGCGTAGGAGGGCAGGGGCTGGTCGCTGATGGCTACACCTTC. Translated, it gives CASSVGGQGLVADGYTF.

The CDR3: CASSLVPSGSYEQYF. The CDR3, as DNA: TGCGCCAGCAGCTTGGTACCGAGCGGGAGCTACGAGCAGTACTTC. The gene calls are TRBV5-1 and TRBJ2-7; TRBD2 matches 8 bases. V shed 0 bases and J 3 bases; nucleotides not matched to a gene: 5. The CDR3 loop spans 15 amino acids. CDR1 and CDR2 (germline): SGHRS, YFSETQ. The whole variable domain, filled in from reference TRBV5-1 and TRBJ2-7, reads KAGVTQTPRYLIKTRGQQVTLSCSPISGHRSVSWYQQTPGQGLQFLFEYFSETQRNKGNFPGRFSGRQFSNSRSEMNVSTLELGDSALYLCASSLVPSGSYEQYFGPGTRLTVT.

The chain couples TRBV30 to TRBJ1-1, with D perhaps matching TRBD1 (5 bases). Between the trimmed V and J ends, which lost 7 bases and 5 bases, there was a span of 17 bases. This CDR3 comprises 13 residues. CDR1 and CDR2 (germline): GTSNPN, SVGIG (reference sequence). In DNA, the CDR3 is TGTGCCTCTCTGGGGCAGCTATTTACTGAAGCTTTCTTT. Amino acids: CASLGQLFTEAFF.

Of note for this clone: Other DNA sequences in this specimen translate into the identical CDR3. The J gene is TRBJ1-5, the V gene TRBV5-1, with TRBD1 matching 7 bases. CDR1 and CDR2 (germline): SGHRS, YFSETQ. CDR3 size: 15 residues. J was trimmed by 2 bases and V by 2 bases; bases with no gene match: 4. CDR3 in amino acids: CASSLEGAGNQPQHF. In DNA form, the CDR3 reads TGCGCCAGCAGCTTAGAGGGGGCAGGCAATCAGCCCCAGCATTTT. The full variable domain, with the rest looked up from reference TRBV5-1 and TRBJ1-5, is KAGVTQTPRYLIKTRGQQVTLSCSPISGHRSVSWYQQTPGQGLQFLFEYFSETQRNKGNFPGRFSGRQFSNSRSEMNVSTLELGDSALYLCASSLEGAGNQPQHFGDGTRLSIL.

This chain uses TRBV10-3 with TRBJ2-2; 11 nucleotides line up with TRBD2. V gave up 6 bases and J gave up 5 bases; unmatched junction bases: 8. This CDR3 region has 16 residues. CDR1 is ENHRY, CDR2 SYGVKD, per germline. The CDR3 DNA is TGTGCCATCAGCACTTTAGCGGGAGGGGGAACCGGGGAGCTGTTTTTT. This codes for CAISTLAGGGTGELFF.

The chain recombines TRBV5-1 with TRBJ2-3; 9 bases are shared with TRBD1. Trimming took 1 base from V and 0 from J; bases not matched to a gene: 3. Germline-derived CDR1 and CDR2 are SGHRS and YFSETQ. The CDR3 sequence is 16 residues long. CDR3 loop: CASSLSGQGSTDTQYF. Written as DNA, the CDR3 is TGCGCCAGCAGCTTGTCGGGACAGGGTAGCACAGATACGCAGTATTTT.

The chain is built from TRBV28 and TRBJ2-5; D gene ambiguous. CDR1 MDHEN and CDR2 SYDVKM come from the germline V gene. Trimming left V 5 bases short and J 1 base short, with 17 bases between. The CDR3 covers 16 residues. The CDR3 sequence: CASSLSPAATQETQYF. CDR3 DNA sequence: TGTGCCAGCAGTCTATCCCCCGCAGCGACCCAAGAGACCCAGTACTTC.

This clone was recorded only once. The chain couples TRBV5-6 to TRBJ2-3; D might be TRBD1 (7 bases). V lost 7 bases, J lost 2 bases, and 17 bases lay in between. The germline V gene has CDR1 SGHDT and CDR2 YYEEEE. The CDR3 spans 15 residues. The chain's CDR3 is CASSQGDLHTDTQYF. CDR3 coding DNA: TGTGCCAGCTCCCAGGGGGACTTACACACAGATACGCAGTATTTT.

This clone turned up a few times. The V call is TRBV10-2, the J call TRBJ2-3; D might be TRBD2 (5 bases). V was pared by 4 bases and J by 6 bases, with 17 bases between. CDR1 is WSHSY, CDR2 SAAADI, per germline. The CDR3 is 15 residues long. The CDR3, as DNA: TGCGCCAGCAGTGTAGGGAGATACGGGCGGGATACGCAGTATTTT. It translates to CASSVGRYGRDTQYF.

The chain has TRBV5-4 and TRBJ2-7; 8 bases align to TRBD1. V trimming: 4 bases; J trimming: 2 bases; junction bases outside the gene matches: 2. Germline loops: CDR1 SGHNT, CDR2 YYREEE (reference sequence). The CDR3 is 13 residues long. CDR3 residues: CASSVGQAYEQYF. The CDR3 nucleotides read TGTGCCAGCAGCGTGGGACAGGCCTACGAGCAGTACTTC.

A few counts support this clone. The genes are TRBV7-8 and TRBJ1-5; D may be TRBD1 (6 bases). V shed 0 bases and J shed 6 bases, with 12 bases lying between them. Germline lookup yields CDR1 SGHVS and CDR2 FQNEAQ. The CDR3 spans 15 residues. The DNA of the CDR3 is TGTGCCAGCAGCTTAGCGAACAGGGAAAGTCAGCCCCAGCATTTT. Translating it yields CASSLANRESQPQHF.

The CDR3 reads CASSPRGRDSPLHF. For the CDR3, the DNA is TGTGCCAGCTCCCCCAGGGGCAGGGATTCACCCCTCCACTTT. The gene calls are TRBV18 and TRBJ1-6; D is perhaps TRBD1 (6 bases). Germline assignment: CDR1 KGHSH and CDR2 LQKENI. The CDR3 is 14 amino acids. The germline V and J ends were trimmed by 6 bases and 8 bases, with 14 bases remaining between them.

The V and J genes are TRBV10-3 and TRBJ2-2, with a possible D match to TRBD1 (5 bases). Germline V CDR1 and CDR2: ENHRY, SYGVKD. This CDR3 spans 15 amino acids. Trimming took 2 bases from V and 0 from J, leaving 7 bases between them. Written as DNA, the CDR3 is TGTGCCATCAGTGAGGGCAGGGCGAACACCGGGGAGCTGTTTTTT. Encoded protein: CAISEGRANTGELFF.